Presented here are 30 T cell receptor beta chains from one specimen sequenced in a study of T cell clones after liver transplantation. TCRdb keeps only in-frame clones here, not all; method: immunoSEQ multiplex PCR. The table has roughly 120,000 clones, roughly nine tenths seen once. Sequencing used CD4+ T cells from blood, obtained 12 months after liver transplant. The receptor set was obtained from a human patient who received a liver transplant. Some T cells may originate from the graft donor.

This clone was observed once. The chain is built from TRBV10-2 and TRBJ2-3; D is possibly TRBD2 (6 bases). Germline CDR1 WSHSY, CDR2 SAAADI. V lost 7 bases and J lost 0, with 11 bases in between. This CDR3 is 14 amino acids long. The CDR3 DNA follows: TGCGCCAGCACTAGCGCTACTAGCACAGATACGCAGTATTTT. Residues: CASTSATSTDTQYF.

The rearrangement uses TRBV13 and TRBJ2-7, with 9 bases fitting TRBD1. The germline V gene has CDR1 PRHDT and CDR2 FYEKMQ (reference sequence). V was clipped by 8 bases and J by 6 bases; unmatched bases: 20. There are 17 residues in the CDR3. This CDR3 reads CASALGSGQGFDGEQYF. The DNA for the CDR3 is TGTGCCAGCGCTCTGGGATCGGGACAGGGTTTCGATGGCGAGCAGTACTTC. Full variable domain (rest looked up from reference TRBV13 and TRBJ2-7): AAGVIQSPRHLIKEKRETATLKCYPIPRHDTVYWYQQGPGQDPQFLISFYEKMQSDKGSIPDRFSAQQFSDYHSELNMSSLELGDSALYFCASALGSGQGFDGEQYFGPGTRLTVT.

The chain joins TRBV20-1 to TRBJ2-1; D is unclear. Trimming cost V 5 bases and J 6 bases, with 8 bases left between them. The CDR3 is 11 residues long. The germline CDR1 and CDR2 sequences are DFQATT and SNEGSKA (reference sequence). CDR3 residues: CSAAEPNEQFF. Here the CDR3 DNA reads TGCAGTGCTGCGGAACCCAATGAGCAGTTCTTC.

Here the CDR3 reads CASSPSLSGGTDTQYF. The CDR3 DNA follows: TGTGCCAGCTCACCGAGCCTCTCCGGGGGCACAGATACGCAGTATTTT. The rearrangement links TRBV18 to TRBJ2-3, with TRBD2 as a possible D gene (5 bases). Germline V gives CDR1 KGHSH, CDR2 LQKENI. The ends were cut back, 3 bases at V and 1 base at J, with 14 bases in the middle. The CDR3 is made up of 16 amino acids.

The chain joins TRBV11-2 to TRBJ2-7; D ambiguous. Trimming cost V 5 bases and J 5 bases, with 19 bases left between them. CDR3 length: 15 amino acids. Germline V lookup: CDR1 SGHAT, CDR2 FQNNGV. CDR3 DNA sequence: TGTGCCAGCAGCCCTTCCGGGCCGGGTTGGAACGAGCAGTACTTC. Translation: CASSPSGPGWNEQYF. Full variable domain (outside the CDR3, taken from reference TRBV11-2 and TRBJ2-7): EAGVAQSPRYKIIEKRQSVAFWCNPISGHATLYWYQQILGQGPKLLIQFQNNGVVDDSQLPKDRFSAERLKGVDSTLKIQPAKLEDSAVYLCASSPSGPGWNEQYFGPGTRLTVT.

V is TRBV7-3 and J is TRBJ2-3, with 8 bases that match TRBD2. This CDR3 is built from 15 residues. In germline, CDR1 is SGHTA, CDR2 FQGTGA. V lost 4 bases and J lost 4; bases outside the gene matches: 7. CDR3 sequence reads: CASSWSGLAADTQYF. The DNA for the CDR3 is TGTGCCAGCAGCTGGTCCGGACTAGCAGCAGATACGCAGTATTTT. The variable domain in full, completed from reference TRBV7-3 and TRBJ2-3, reads GAGVSQTPSNKVTEKGKYVELRCDPISGHTALYWYRQSLGQGPEFLIYFQGTGAADDSGLPNDRFFAVRPEGSVSTLKIQRTERGDSAVYLCASSWSGLAADTQYFGPGTRLTVL.

This clone was recorded only once. This chain connects TRBV19 to TRBJ1-1; perhaps TRBD1 as D (6 bases). Between the trimmed V and J ends, which lost 0 bases and 4 bases, there was a span of 15 bases. Per germline, CDR1 LNHDA and CDR2 SQIVND (reference sequence). The CDR3 consists of 16 residues. CDR3 protein: CASSIDRYQGSTEAFF. The DNA for the CDR3 is TGTGCCAGTAGTATAGATCGGTATCAGGGGAGCACTGAAGCTTTCTTT.

The chain recombines TRBV13 with TRBJ1-4; D gene ambiguous. Between the trimmed V and J ends, which lost 2 bases and 5 bases, there was a span of 12 bases. This CDR3 is built from 15 residues. CDR1 PRHDT and CDR2 FYEKMQ come from the germline V gene (reference sequence). The CDR3 here is CASSLTWQRNEKLFF. DNA of the CDR3: TGTGCCAGCAGCTTAACGTGGCAGCGAAATGAAAAACTGTTTTTT.

The gene calls are TRBV11-3 and TRBJ1-1; D is uncertain. The ends were cut back, 6 bases at V and 1 base at J, with 6 bases in the middle. CDR3 length equals 12 residues. Germline assignment: CDR1 SGHNT and CDR2 YENEEA. The CDR3 DNA is TGTGCCAGCAGGGCAGGGAACACTGAAGCTTTCTTT. Translating it yields CASRAGNTEAFF.

The chain links TRBV5-6 to TRBJ2-1, with 10 bases fitting TRBD2. V trimming: 4 bases; J trimming: 5 bases; junction bases outside the gene matches: 6. Germline CDR1 and CDR2: SGHDT and YYEEEE. The CDR3 spans 15 residues. CDR3 in DNA: TGTGCCAGCAGCGCTAGCGGGAGACCCCACAATGAGCAGTTCTTC. As protein: CASSASGRPHNEQFF.

This clone has only one observation. The rearrangement uses TRBV7-2 and TRBJ1-3; 7 bases align to TRBD1. From germline, CDR1 is SGHTA and CDR2 FQGNSA. This CDR3 is built from 15 residues. The J segment lost 0 bases and the V segment lost 5 bases, leaving 4 bases of the junction unmatched. The chain's CDR3 is CASSLDRVSGNTIYF. The DNA for the CDR3 is TGTGCCAGCAGCCTCGACAGGGTCTCTGGAAACACCATATATTTT.

V is TRBV28 and J is TRBJ2-7; TRBD2 matches 8 bases. The V segment lost 6 bases and the J segment 0 bases; nucleotides outside the gene matches: 10. The length of the CDR3 is 16 residues. Looked up from germline, CDR1 is MDHEN and CDR2 is SYDVKM. CDR3 in DNA: TGTGCCAGCAGACAACATAGCGGGACCTTCTCCTACGAGCAGTACTTC. Translating gives CASRQHSGTFSYEQYF.

CDR3 in DNA: TGCGCCAGCAGCCAAGACGGGGCGGGAGGACTCTATGGCTACACCTTC. Translation: CASSQDGAGGLYGYTF. The V call is TRBV4-3, the J call TRBJ1-2; the D gene is possibly TRBD1 (5 bases). Looked up from germline, CDR1 is LGHNA and CDR2 is YSLEER. The CDR3 runs 16 residues. V shed 0 bases and J shed 4 bases, with 15 bases lying between them.

This clone has a handful of counts. The rearrangement uses TRBV5-1 and TRBJ2-5; D is possibly TRBD1 or TRBD2 (6 bases each). The CDR3 is 13 residues long. Germline V gene data show CDR1 as SGHRS and CDR2 as YFSETQ. V was shortened by 0 bases and J by 9 bases, with 12 bases between the two germline ends. The CDR3: CASSLEGRGPQYF. Written as DNA, the CDR3 is TGCGCCAGCAGCTTGGAGGGACGGGGGCCCCAGTACTTC.

This chain links TRBV23-1 with TRBJ2-1, with TRBD2 matching over 8 bases. TRBV23-1 belongs to the ORF category, with a function that is uncertain. The junction had 7 bases not matched to a gene; V was cut back by 4 bases and J by 8 bases. The CDR3 runs to 14 residues. CDR3 sequence: CASSLREGPDEQFF. In DNA, the CDR3 is TGCGCCAGCAGTCTACGGGAGGGCCCGGATGAGCAGTTCTTC.

This chain uses TRBV6-5 with TRBJ1-1, with 10 bases fitting TRBD1. The V segment lost 4 bases and the J segment 3 bases; nucleotides outside the gene matches: 2. This CDR3 spans 14 amino acids. Germline V lookup: CDR1 MNHEY, CDR2 SVGAGI. The chain's CDR3 is CASSWTGGDTEAFF. The CDR3 DNA reads as TGTGCCAGCAGTTGGACAGGGGGGGACACTGAAGCTTTCTTT.

This clone was seen once. The rearrangement joins TRBV4-2 to TRBJ2-3, with D uncertain. This CDR3 spans 13 amino acids. The germline V and J ends were trimmed by 1 base and 2 bases, with 4 bases remaining between them. Germline V gene sequence: CDR1 LGHNA, CDR2 YNFKEQ. The CDR3 reads CASSQVPTDTQYF. In nucleotides, the CDR3 is TGTGCCAGCAGCCAAGTCCCCACAGATACGCAGTATTTT.

The V call is TRBV5-4, the J call TRBJ2-5; 8 bases match TRBD1. Germline V CDR1 and CDR2: SGHNT, YYREEE (reference sequence). The V segment lost 0 bases and the J segment 5 bases; nucleotides outside the gene matches: 0. This CDR3 has 13 residues. CDR3 in amino acids: CASSLGQGETQYF. CDR3 sequence (DNA): TGTGCCAGCAGCTTGGGACAGGGGGAGACCCAGTACTTC.

The chain links TRBV6-6 to TRBJ1-3; possibly TRBD1 for D (6 bases). Trimming removed 6 bases at V and 4 bases at J, with 19 bases between. Germline CDR1 and CDR2: MNHNY and SVGAGI (reference sequence). CDR3 length equals 16 residues. Here the CDR3 DNA reads TGTGCCAGCAGGGACTGGGGGGCCTACTCGGGAAACACCATATATTTT. Translation: CASRDWGAYSGNTIYF.

The chain recombines TRBV13 with TRBJ2-1, with a weak D call TRBD2 (6 bases). The CDR3 contains 17 residues. Germline V gives CDR1 PRHDT, CDR2 FYEKMQ (reference sequence). The V end was cut by 4 bases, the J end by 4 bases, with 20 bases between. DNA for the CDR3: TGTGCCAGCAGCTCAGGAGGGTATAGCGGACTTTACAATGAGCAGTTCTTC. Its protein is CASSSGGYSGLYNEQFF.

The J gene is TRBJ2-1, the V gene TRBV7-2, with 8 nucleotides matching TRBD2. Germline assignment: CDR1 SGHTA and CDR2 FQGNSA. The V and J ends lost 2 bases and 9 bases, in that order; junction bases with no gene match: 6. The CDR3 consists of 14 residues. Written as DNA, the CDR3 is TGTGCCAGCAGCTTAATGGGACTAGTAACTGAGCAGTTCTTC. Translated: CASSLMGLVTEQFF.

This clone has a handful of counts. The chain carries TRBV7-6 and TRBJ2-3; no reliable D call. Trimming took 1 base from V and 12 from J, leaving 14 bases between them. Looked up from germline, CDR1 is SGHVS and CDR2 is FNYEAQ. This CDR3 contains 13 residues. The CDR3: CASSLVVGPHQYF. The CDR3 DNA reads as TGTGCCAGCAGCTTAGTTGTTGGACCTCACCAGTATTTT.

The V and J genes are TRBV10-1 and TRBJ2-7; D not resolved. Trimming took 9 bases from V and 2 from J, leaving 11 bases between them. From germline, CDR1 is WNHNN and CDR2 SYGVQD (reference sequence). The CDR3 loop spans 12 amino acids. The CDR3 here is CARGPCPYEQYF. The CDR3 nucleotides are TGCGCCAGAGGACCGTGCCCCTACGAGCAGTACTTC.

The rearrangement joins TRBV6-5 to TRBJ2-1; perhaps TRBD2 as D (6 bases). In germline, CDR1 is MNHEY, CDR2 SVGAGI. The germline V and J ends were trimmed by 6 bases and 11 bases, with 11 bases remaining between them. This CDR3 has 11 residues. For the CDR3, the DNA is TGTGCCAGCAGCCTTAGCGGCAAGCAGTTCTTC. It specifies CASSLSGKQFF.

The chain has TRBV7-3 and TRBJ2-7; D perhaps matches TRBD1 (6 bases). The CDR3 is 13 residues long. Trimming took 2 bases from V and 7 from J, leaving 12 bases between them. Germline-derived CDR1 and CDR2 are SGHTA and FQGTGA. In DNA, the CDR3 is TGTGCCAGCAGCTTAGACAGAGACAGGGAGCAGTACTTC. Translating gives CASSLDRDREQYF.

The CDR3 loop reads CASSPRTSGSYEQYF. DNA for the CDR3: TGTGCCAGCAGCCCCCGGACTAGCGGCTCCTACGAGCAGTACTTC. The V gene is TRBV7-6, the J gene TRBJ2-7, with TRBD2 matching 10 bases. Germline CDR1 and CDR2: SGHVS and FNYEAQ. Germline trimming cut 5 bases from V and 0 bases from J; bases unmatched to any gene: 4. The CDR3 has 15 amino acids.

This clone was seen only once. The V gene is TRBV28, the J gene TRBJ2-3; TRBD2 matches at 9 bases. J gave up 5 bases and V 4 bases, and 7 bases lay outside the gene matches. Germline CDR1 is MDHEN and CDR2 is SYDVKM. This CDR3 is 15 amino acids long. CDR3 in DNA: TGTGCCAGCAGTTCTCCGGGACTAGCTGGAGATACGCAGTATTTT. As protein: CASSSPGLAGDTQYF.

This clone came up once. This specimen includes other DNA sequences encoding the same CDR3. The chain has TRBV5-1 and TRBJ2-5; D gene ambiguous. Trimming shortened V by 4 bases and J by 0 bases, and 1 base separated the two germline ends. The CDR3 sequence is 11 residues long. Germline V gene data show CDR1 as SGHRS and CDR2 as YFSETQ. The chain's CDR3 is CASSDQETQYF. CDR3 sequence (DNA): TGCGCCAGCAGCGACCAAGAGACCCAGTACTTC.

The chain uses TRBV7-9 and TRBJ2-7, with a weak D call TRBD2 (5 bases). Trimming cost V 1 base and J 2 bases, with 12 bases left between them. Germline V gene lookup returns CDR1 SEHNR and CDR2 FQNEAQ (reference sequence). The CDR3 spans 15 residues. CDR3 sequence: CASSLERGSAYEQYF. The CDR3 DNA reads as TGTGCCAGCAGCTTAGAAAGAGGGTCAGCCTACGAGCAGTACTTC.

The rearrangement links TRBV11-1 to TRBJ1-1; tentatively, D is TRBD1 (6 bases). Germline V gene data show CDR1 as SGHAT and CDR2 as FQDESV (reference sequence). CDR3 length: 15 residues. Trimming left V 4 bases short and J 1 base short, with 13 bases between. The CDR3 protein is CASSWGGTTNTEAFF. The CDR3 DNA reads as TGTGCCAGCAGCTGGGGCGGGACAACGAACACTGAAGCTTTCTTT.